The 31 T cell receptor beta chains given below trace back to one sample, sequenced in a study of T cells in Graves' hyperthyroidism and ophthalmopathy. What was amplified from RNA transcripts were TCR beta CDR3 regions. TCR CDR3 regions were first amplified by RT-PCR with HTBI primers. MiXCR, applied by TCRdb to the multiplex PCR reads, yields one record per CDR3 protein. The sample consists of about 300,000 distinct CDR3 sequences, roughly 18% of them appearing once. Sequenced sample: blood. The receptor source for this set is a man aged 50 or older with Graves' ophthalmopathy.

This clonotype was seen many times. The chain combines TRBV29-1 with TRBJ2-2, with 7 bases matching TRBD1. Losses at the gene ends were 3 bases for V and 7 bases for J; bases not matched to a gene: 11. This CDR3 has 15 amino acids. From germline, CDR1 is SQVTM and CDR2 ANQGSEA. CDR3: CSVETGPRGDGELFF. In nucleotides, the CDR3 is TGCAGCGTTGAGACAGGGCCGAGGGGCGACGGGGAGCTGTTTTTT.

This clonotype has a count of ten or more. The chain has TRBV5-1 and TRBJ2-2; 7 positions match TRBD2. This CDR3 spans 15 amino acids. With 0 bases clipped from V and 2 bases from J, the junction kept 1 base outside the gene matches. Germline CDR1 and CDR2: SGHRS and YFSETQ. CDR3 protein: CASSLASGNTGELFF. In DNA, the CDR3 is TGCGCCAGCAGCTTGGCTAGCGGCAACACCGGGGAGCTGTTTTTT.

By share, this clonotype ranks as medium-sized. V and J are TRBV7-9 and TRBJ2-7; D remains unclear. The CDR3 is made up of 13 amino acids. Germline values: CDR1 SEHNR, CDR2 FQNEAQ (reference sequence). V lost 0 bases and J lost 6, with 9 bases in between. The CDR3 region is CASSLARLREQYF. The CDR3 DNA follows: TGTGCCAGCAGCTTAGCGAGGTTGCGCGAGCAGTACTTC.

This chain uses TRBV19 with TRBJ2-5, with D tentatively TRBD1 (6 bases). V was trimmed by 9 bases and J by 2 bases, leaving 13 bases between them. Per germline, CDR1 LNHDA and CDR2 SQIVND (reference sequence). CDR3 length: 13 amino acids. In nucleotides, the CDR3 is TGTGCCAGCACCGGGACACGGCAAGAGACCCAGTACTTC. It specifies CASTGTRQETQYF.

This clonotype turned up a few times. V is TRBV9 and J is TRBJ2-1; 12 bases map to TRBD2. This CDR3 has 17 residues. The J segment lost 0 bases and the V segment lost 3 bases, leaving 4 bases of the junction unmatched. The germline V gene has CDR1 SGDLS and CDR2 YYNGEE. The CDR3 here is CASSGGLAGSSYNEQFF. Written as DNA, the CDR3 is TGTGCCAGCAGCGGCGGACTAGCGGGGAGCTCCTACAATGAGCAGTTCTTC.

The table lists this clonotype with a few counts. V gene TRBV24-1 combines with J gene TRBJ2-5; possibly TRBD2 for D (7 bases). The CDR3 totals 15 residues. Trimming stripped 1 base from V and 5 bases from J, with 13 bases between. CDR1 and CDR2 from the germline V gene are KGHDR and SFDVKD. CDR3 region: CATSDLGGGEETQYF. The CDR3 nucleotides read TGTGCCACCAGTGATTTAGGGGGGGGCGAGGAGACCCAGTACTTC.

This clonotype was counted a few times. The chain combines TRBV7-2 with TRBJ2-7; 9 nucleotides agree with TRBD1. CDR3 length equals 17 residues. Germline V CDR1 and CDR2: SGHTA, FQGNSA. With 5 bases clipped from V and 1 base from J, the junction kept 12 bases outside the gene matches. CDR3 coding DNA: TGTGCCAGCAGCCAAGATACGCGGGGACAGGGTTCCTACGAGCAGTACTTC. Protein: CASSQDTRGQGSYEQYF.

This clonotype has at least ten counts. V and J are TRBV18 and TRBJ1-1; no clear D. Germline assignment: CDR1 KGHSH and CDR2 LQKENI. CDR3 length: 11 residues. The V end was cut by 7 bases, the J end by 2 bases, with 5 bases between. Written as DNA, the CDR3 is TGTGCCAGCTACTCTAACACTGAAGCTTTCTTT. Amino acid sequence: CASYSNTEAFF.

This clonotype was counted many times. The V gene is TRBV18, the J gene TRBJ2-4, with 12 nucleotides matching TRBD2. V gave up 3 bases and J gave up 6 bases; unmatched junction bases: 9. The CDR3 contains 17 residues. Per germline, CDR1 KGHSH and CDR2 LQKENI. The CDR3 sequence is CASSPPTSGSIGNIQYF. DNA of the CDR3: TGTGCCAGCTCACCTCCGACTAGCGGGAGTATCGGAAACATTCAGTACTTC.

The CDR3 loop reads CASTQKVQELFF. As DNA, the CDR3 is TGTGCCAGCACCCAAAAGGTACAAGAACTGTTTTTT. The rearrangement joins TRBV28 to TRBJ1-4; D unclear. From germline, CDR1 is MDHEN and CDR2 SYDVKM. V gave up 7 bases and J gave up 12 bases, with 15 bases separating them. CDR3 length: 12 residues.

This clonotype was seen ten or more times. The CDR3 spells CASSQKEGWNTEAFF. The CDR3, as DNA: TGTGCCAGCTCACAAAAGGAGGGTTGGAACACTGAAGCTTTCTTT. The genes are TRBV18 and TRBJ1-1, with D unresolved. The length of the CDR3 is 15 residues. From germline, CDR1 is KGHSH and CDR2 LQKENI. The germline V and J ends were trimmed by 4 bases and 1 base, with 13 bases remaining between them.

This rearrangement joins TRBV20-1 to TRBJ2-6; D gene unclear. The CDR3 is made up of 16 amino acids. The V end lost 2 bases, the J end lost 0 bases, and 11 bases lay between the germline ends. Germline CDR1 reads DFQATT; CDR2 reads SNEGSKA (reference sequence). Here the CDR3 DNA reads TGCAGTGCTAGACAGTGGCAGAGCTCTGGGGCCAACGTCCTGACTTTC. Its protein is CSARQWQSSGANVLTF.

The V gene is TRBV18, the J gene TRBJ2-1; the D is unclear. V lost 5 bases, J lost 4 bases, and 9 bases lay in between. The CDR3 runs to 13 residues. Germline CDR1 reads KGHSH; CDR2 reads LQKENI. The CDR3 loop reads CASSTTLYNEQFF. The CDR3 DNA sequence: TGTGCCAGCTCAACGACACTGTACAATGAGCAGTTCTTC. Full variable domain (rest looked up from reference TRBV18 and TRBJ2-1): NAGVMQNPRHLVRRRGQEARLRCSPMKGHSHVYWYRQLPEEGLKFMVYLQKENIIDESGMPKERFSAEFPKEGPSILRIQQVVRGDSAAYFCASSTTLYNEQFFGPGTRLTVL.

The chain uses TRBV7-9 and TRBJ2-7, with D tentatively TRBD2 (6 bases). Germline-derived CDR1 and CDR2 are SEHNR and FQNEAQ (reference sequence). V shed 5 bases and J shed 9 bases, with 20 bases lying between them. The CDR3 has 14 residues. This CDR3 reads CASSPATGVRGQYF. The CDR3 DNA follows: TGTGCCAGCAGCCCCGCCACGGGGGTGCGGGGGCAGTACTTC.

V and J are TRBV4-1 and TRBJ1-2; D call uncertain. The CDR3 covers 15 residues. Germline CDR1 and CDR2: MGHRA and YSYEKL. The V end lost 2 bases, the J end lost 2 bases, and 12 bases lay between the germline ends. For the CDR3, the DNA is TGCGCCAGCAGCCAATCGGAGGGAAGCAACTATGGCTACACCTTC. Encoded protein: CASSQSEGSNYGYTF.

There are a few counts of this clonotype. The chain carries TRBV7-6 and TRBJ2-1, with TRBD2 matching over 10 bases. V shed 1 base and J 6 bases; nucleotides not matched to a gene: 3. The germline CDR1 and CDR2 sequences are SGHVS and FNYEAQ. This CDR3 has 15 residues. Written as DNA, the CDR3 is TGTGCCAGCAGCTTAGGGGCTAGCGGGAGCAATGAGCAGTTCTTC. This sequence encodes CASSLGASGSNEQFF.

This clonotype was seen ten or more times. The rearrangement uses TRBV3-1 and TRBJ2-1; possible D gene TRBD2, 5 bases. V lost 4 bases, J lost 0 bases, and 13 bases lay in between. The CDR3 sequence is 16 residues long. Germline values: CDR1 LGHDT, CDR2 YNNKEL (reference sequence). The chain's CDR3 is CASSPTTGSSYNEQFF. DNA of the CDR3: TGTGCCAGCAGCCCGACTACGGGGAGCTCCTACAATGAGCAGTTCTTC.

This clonotype was seen once. The rearrangement uses TRBV9 and TRBJ2-1, with TRBD2 matching 10 bases. The CDR3 has 15 amino acids. V was pared by 0 bases and J by 7 bases, with 4 bases of the junction left unmatched. CDR1 SGDLS and CDR2 YYNGEE come from the germline V gene. The CDR3 bases are TGTGCCAGCAGCGTAGAAGCGGGAGGGGGAAATGAGCAGTTCTTC. Translated, it gives CASSVEAGGGNEQFF.

This clonotype occurred many times. The chain links TRBV3-1 to TRBJ2-7; D is possibly TRBD2 (5 bases). Germline V lookup: CDR1 LGHDT, CDR2 YNNKEL (reference sequence). The V end was cut by 3 bases, the J end by 2 bases, with 11 bases between. The CDR3 is 14 amino acids. The CDR3 protein is CASSQTDGAYEQYF. The CDR3 DNA reads as TGTGCCAGCAGCCAGACCGACGGGGCCTACGAGCAGTACTTC.

The chain is built from TRBV6-2 or TRBV6-3 and TRBJ2-1; D is perhaps TRBD2 (5 bases). The V gene's germline CDR1 is MNHEY and CDR2 SVGEGT. V lost 2 bases and J lost 8, with 16 bases in between. The CDR3 length is 15 residues. CDR3 protein: CASSYEASRAHEQFF. CDR3 sequence (DNA): TGTGCCAGCAGTTACGAGGCTAGCCGGGCTCATGAGCAGTTCTTC.

This clonotype was picked up a small number of times. The genes are TRBV27 and TRBJ2-2; TRBD1 matches 7 bases. Germline CDR1 and CDR2: MNHEY and SMNVEV (reference sequence). The CDR3 runs 14 residues. V trimming: 6 bases; J trimming: 6 bases; junction bases outside the gene matches: 7. DNA of the CDR3: TGTGCCAGCAGGAGACAGGGAAGGGCCGGGGAGCTGTTTTTT. Its translation: CASRRQGRAGELFF.

This clonotype was counted many times. The gene calls are TRBV20-1 and TRBJ1-1; no definite D call. Germline loops: CDR1 DFQATT, CDR2 SNEGSKA (reference sequence). V lost 6 bases, J lost 3 bases, and 14 bases lay in between. The CDR3 consists of 13 residues. This CDR3 is CSAGKFGDTEAFF. For the CDR3, the DNA is TGCAGTGCCGGAAAGTTCGGGGACACTGAAGCTTTCTTT.

With regard to this clonotype: Compared with germline, one end of the junction differs, possibly owing to a read error. The chain combines TRBV20-1 with TRBJ2-7; D gene ambiguous. Germline V gene data show CDR1 as DFQATT and CDR2 as SNEGSKA (reference sequence). The CDR3 loop spans 13 amino acids. The chain's CDR3 is CSARPQSSYERYF. CDR3 coding DNA: TGCAGTGCTAGACCACAGAGCTCCTACGAGCGGTACTTC.

Many counts were recorded for this clonotype. The chain couples TRBV6-1 to TRBJ2-7, with D hard to call. The ends were cut back, 4 bases at V and 2 bases at J, with 6 bases in the middle. Germline CDR1 is MNHNS and CDR2 is SASEGT. This CDR3 spans 12 amino acids. The CDR3, as DNA: TGTGCCAGCAGTGGCGCGGCCTACGAGCAGTACTTC. Its protein is CASSGAAYEQYF.

V gene TRBV20-1 combines with J gene TRBJ1-6; D may be TRBD1 (6 bases). V was pared by 6 bases and J by 5 bases, with 17 bases between. Per the germline V gene, CDR1 is DFQATT and CDR2 is SNEGSKA (reference sequence). The CDR3 extends over 15 amino acids. CDR3: CSARPTGRDNSPLHF. DNA for the CDR3: TGCAGTGCCCGCCCGACAGGAAGGGATAATTCACCCCTCCACTTT.

This clonotype was seen at least ten times. This chain uses TRBV11-2 with TRBJ1-2; the D gene is possibly TRBD1 (5 bases). Germline-derived CDR1 and CDR2 are SGHAT and FQNNGV. CDR3 length equals 13 residues. V gave up 5 bases and J gave up 10 bases, with 17 bases separating them. CDR3 nucleotides: TGTGCCAGCAGCCACGGGGAACCGGGGACCTACACCTTC. Its translation is CASSHGEPGTYTF.

This clonotype was observed a few times. J is TRBJ2-7 and V is TRBV28, with D unclear. The CDR3 contains 14 residues. Germline loops: CDR1 MDHEN, CDR2 SYDVKM. V lost 4 bases to trimming and J lost 3 bases, with 13 bases between them. The CDR3 DNA is TGTGCCAGCAGTTCGGACGGTTTGGGCTACGAGCAGTACTTC. Its translation: CASSSDGLGYEQYF.

CDR3 nucleotide sequence: TGTGCCAGTAGTAACATCCTCGGATGGGAGCAGTACTTC. The encoded protein is CASSNILGWEQYF. The gene calls are TRBV19 and TRBJ2-7; D gene ambiguous. V lost 4 bases and J 7 bases, leaving 14 bases between the germline ends. The CDR3 has 13 amino acids. Germline assignment: CDR1 LNHDA and CDR2 SQIVND (reference sequence).

This clonotype has a single count. V and J are TRBV19 and TRBJ1-1, with D uncertain. V lost 2 bases to trimming and J lost 6 bases, with 10 bases between them. The CDR3 consists of 13 residues. Germline V gene data show CDR1 as LNHDA and CDR2 as SQIVND (reference sequence). CDR3 coding DNA: TGTGCCAGTAGTATATTTAAGGTTTCTGAAGCTTTCTTT. This codes for CASSIFKVSEAFF.

This clonotype occurred a few times. The V and J genes are TRBV12-3 or TRBV12-4 and TRBJ1-1; D not certain. This CDR3 contains 14 residues. Trimming left V 1 base short and J 5 bases short, with 11 bases between. CDR3 nucleotide sequence: TGTGCCAGCAGTTTAGGGGGAGGGAGGACTGAAGCTTTCTTT. Translated: CASSLGGGRTEAFF.

This clonotype was recorded many times. The chain recombines TRBV7-8 with TRBJ1-5, with 11 bases that match TRBD1. Germline V lookup: CDR1 SGHVS, CDR2 FQNEAQ. Trimming took 1 base from V and 5 from J; bases not matched to a gene: 7. This CDR3 spans 17 amino acids. The CDR3 DNA follows: TGTGCCAGCAGCTTAGTCGGAGGACAGGGGGCTGATCAGCCCCAGCATTTT. As protein: CASSLVGGQGADQPQHF.